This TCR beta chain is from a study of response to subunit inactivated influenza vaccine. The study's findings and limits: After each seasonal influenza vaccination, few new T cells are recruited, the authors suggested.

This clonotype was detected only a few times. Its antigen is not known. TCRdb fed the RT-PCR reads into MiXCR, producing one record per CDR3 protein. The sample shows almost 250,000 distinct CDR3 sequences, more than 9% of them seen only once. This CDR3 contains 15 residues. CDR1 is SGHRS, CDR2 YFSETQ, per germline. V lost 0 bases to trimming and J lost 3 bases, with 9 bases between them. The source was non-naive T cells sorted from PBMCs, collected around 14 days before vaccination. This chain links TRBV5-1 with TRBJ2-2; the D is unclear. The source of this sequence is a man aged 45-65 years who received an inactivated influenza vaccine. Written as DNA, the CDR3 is TGCGCCAGCAGCTTGGACTTTGCGGACACCGGGGAGCTGTTTTTT. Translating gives CASSLDFADTGELFF.